Described below is a single TCR beta chain sequence and its context. Additional DNA sequences in this sample encode the identical CDR3. The sample comes from a study of blood T cell repertoires in COVID-19. Study summary: Samples came from the United States, Italy and Spain, spanning acute and convalescent COVID-19. From T cells, B-cell-depleted T cells, or PBMCs came the material, which was cDNA or gDNA.

Each exposed participant met a COVID-19 case in the 2 weeks preceding study entry. The CDR3 has 14 amino acids. V lost 4 bases to trimming and J lost 10 bases; unmatched junction nucleotides: 6. Germline loops: CDR1 SGHTA, CDR2 FQGNSA. Original processing methods: Counts of nucleated cells, estimated from reference gene primer amplification, were obtained. Only in-frame clones appear in the TCRdb table, and some are missing; sequencing was by immunoSEQ multiplex PCR. V and J calls and clone size come straight from that table; D and trimming were deduced from the DNA. Counted here are more than 250,000 clones, 80% to 85% occurring once; the ten biggest clones make up roughly 4.7%.

The rearrangement joins TRBV7-2 to TRBJ1-6, with 8 bases matching TRBD1. This TCR derives from a man aged 35 to 55 who had been exposed to COVID-19. Source material: PBMCs or T cells enriched from blood (not recorded which). The CDR3 protein is CASSYGQGGSPLHF. Written as DNA, the CDR3 is TGTGCCAGCAGCTACGGACAGGGTGGATCACCCCTCCACTTT.